This entry describes one T cell receptor (beta chain). The antigen remains undetermined. This specimen comes from a study of beta chain features in type 1 diabetes. In the study overall: Healthy donors and patients showed comparable age, gender and cell yields.

The entirety of the isolated RNA underwent reverse transcription, so expressed TCRB transcripts were sequenced. Sequencing was performed with immunoSEQ multiplex PCR; in TCRdb, only in-frame clones are kept and a portion is missing. In the table there are some 500,000 clones, about an eighth of which are singletons. Germline CDR1 is MGHRA and CDR2 is YSYEKL. The CDR3 covers 17 residues. Trimming took off 4 bases at V and 0 bases at J, with 16 bases between the two ends. The study, taken as a whole, reports: Cells that show high TCR expression could be over-represented by cDNA sequencing.

The sequence was collected from a woman younger than 35 in good health. V usage is TRBV4-1 and J usage is TRBJ1-5; a possible D gene is TRBD1 (6 bases). Material for sequencing was naive CD4+ T cells from blood. CDR3: CASSLGPQGVSNQPQHF. DNA of the CDR3: TGCGCCAGCAGCCTAGGCCCACAGGGAGTTAGCAATCAGCCCCAGCATTTT.